This TCR beta chain was identified in a study of blood T cell repertoires in COVID-19. The overall study: Both acute and convalescent COVID-19 samples were obtained from the United States, Italy and Spain. Sample material is recorded as cDNA or gDNA derived from T cells, B-cell-depleted T cells, or PBMCs.

CDR3 length: 12 residues. From germline, CDR1 is SEHNR and CDR2 FQNEAQ (reference sequence). With 1 base removed from V and 13 bases from J, the gap between germline ends came to 13 bases. Method: immunoSEQ multiplex PCR; TCRdb's copy keeps in-frame clones and lacks some. The repertoire holds some 100,000 clones, with just over 85% as singletons. This TCR came from a woman in her 70s with acute or convalescent COVID-19. Sequencing input: peripheral blood. This rearrangement joins TRBV7-9 to TRBJ1-1; a possible D gene is TRBD1 (6 bases). CDR3: CASSLGEGDRFF. CDR3 bases: TGTGCCAGCAGCTTAGGCGAGGGGGACCGTTTCTTT.